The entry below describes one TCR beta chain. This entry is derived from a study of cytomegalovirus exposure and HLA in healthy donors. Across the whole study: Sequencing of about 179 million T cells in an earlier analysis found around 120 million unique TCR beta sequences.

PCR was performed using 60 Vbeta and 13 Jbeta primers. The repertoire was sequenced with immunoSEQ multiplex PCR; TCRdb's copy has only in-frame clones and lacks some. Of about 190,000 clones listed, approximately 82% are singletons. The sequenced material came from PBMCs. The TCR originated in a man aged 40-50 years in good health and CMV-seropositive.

CDR3 sequence: CASSVQGAGTRGTGELFF. Here the CDR3 DNA reads TGTGCCAGCAGCGTACAGGGGGCAGGTACTAGAGGCACCGGGGAGCTGTTTTTT. The chain recombines TRBV11-2 with TRBJ2-2; 9 positions match TRBD1. Germline assignment: CDR1 SGHAT and CDR2 FQNNGV. Trimming at V came to 5 bases and at J to 4 bases, leaving 14 bases not matched to a gene. There are 18 residues in the CDR3.